The 19 T cell receptor beta chains presented below share a single source sample, sequenced in a study of Ad26.COV2.S vaccination and SARS-CoV-2 variants. TCRdb's copy holds only in-frame clones and misses some; the assay was immunoSEQ multiplex PCR. The sample lists about 350,000 clones; about 91% were seen once. The specimen was peripheral blood, collected after recovery from COVID-19. These receptors were obtained from a human donor who had recovered from COVID-19.

This chain connects TRBV4-1 to TRBJ2-7; 7 nucleotides match TRBD1. Germline values: CDR1 MGHRA, CDR2 YSYEKL. This CDR3 is built from 16 residues. V trimming: 0 bases; J trimming: 3 bases; junction bases outside the gene matches: 8. CDR3 loop: CASSQELTGLYYEQYF. Written as DNA, the CDR3 is TGCGCCAGCAGCCAAGAATTGACAGGGCTGTACTACGAGCAGTACTTC.

V usage is TRBV29-1 and J usage is TRBJ1-1; possible D gene TRBD1, 6 bases. Germline CDR1 reads SQVTM; CDR2 reads ANQGSEA. V was shortened by 6 bases and J by 2 bases, with 16 bases between the two germline ends. The CDR3 sequence is 14 residues long. The CDR3 here is CSVLGHSFNTEAFF. The CDR3 coding sequence is TGCAGCGTCCTGGGACACTCATTTAACACTGAAGCTTTCTTT.

This clone has just one count. This chain joins TRBV5-4 and TRBJ1-2; maybe TRBD1 (6 bases). The CDR3 contains 14 residues. The V and J ends lost 4 bases and 10 bases respectively, with 20 bases between them. Germline V CDR1 and CDR2: SGHNT, YYREEE (reference sequence). Here the CDR3 DNA reads TGTGCCAGCAGCCTCCGAGGGGGGGAAAGAGACTACACCTTC. Encoded protein: CASSLRGGERDYTF.

Here the CDR3 DNA reads TGTGCCAGCGACAGGGGGTTGAACACTGAAGCTTTCTTT. Translation gives CASDRGLNTEAFF. The chain is built from TRBV5-6 and TRBJ1-1; 9 bases fit TRBD1. Germline lookup yields CDR1 SGHDT and CDR2 YYEEEE. The V and J ends lost 7 bases and 0 bases, in that order; junction bases with no gene match: 1. The CDR3 consists of 13 residues.

The chain employs TRBV7-6 and TRBJ2-2; no clear D gene. Germline CDR1 and CDR2: SGHVS and FNYEAQ. V gave up 1 base and J gave up 0 bases, with 6 bases separating them. This CDR3 is built from 15 residues. CDR3 sequence: CASSLGHSNTGELFF. CDR3 coding DNA: TGTGCCAGCAGCTTAGGACACTCGAACACCGGGGAGCTGTTTTTT.

This chain links TRBV13 with TRBJ2-7; D might be TRBD2 (6 bases). The CDR3 extends over 16 amino acids. From germline, CDR1 is PRHDT and CDR2 FYEKMQ (reference sequence). The V gene lost 6 bases and the J gene lost 4 bases, with 22 bases spanning the gap. CDR3 bases: TGTGCCAGCAGGGTCGGAGGCGGGATTTCTAAGTACGAGCAGTACTTC. Amino acid sequence: CASRVGGGISKYEQYF.

The rearrangement joins TRBV7-8 to TRBJ2-7, with D possibly matching TRBD1 (6 bases). CDR1 and CDR2 (germline): SGHVS, FQNEAQ. The V end was cut by 5 bases, the J end by 0 bases, with 11 bases between. The CDR3 spans 14 residues. The CDR3, as DNA: TGTGCCAGCAGCACCACAGGGAGCTCCTACGAGCAGTACTTC. Amino acid sequence: CASSTTGSSYEQYF.

The chain carries TRBV20-1 and TRBJ1-1; D not resolved. The CDR3 loop spans 14 amino acids. Trimming took off 3 bases at V and 0 bases at J, with 11 bases between the two ends. Germline V gene data show CDR1 as DFQATT and CDR2 as SNEGSKA (reference sequence). As DNA, the CDR3 is TGCAGTGCTAGTCCGACAAGCATGAACACTGAAGCTTTCTTT. Protein sequence: CSASPTSMNTEAFF.

This clone was counted once. V and J are TRBV27 and TRBJ2-7, with 13 positions matching TRBD2. CDR3 length: 15 residues. Per germline, CDR1 MNHEY and CDR2 SMNVEV (reference sequence). V lost 4 bases and J lost 6; bases outside the gene matches: 6. The CDR3 bases are TGTGCCAGCAGTTCACCCGGGACTAGCGGGGCCGAGCAGTACTTC. This translates into CASSSPGTSGAEQYF.

This chain joins TRBV19 and TRBJ2-5; TRBD2 aligns across 8 bases. CDR1 is LNHDA, CDR2 SQIVND, per germline (reference sequence). This CDR3 comprises 15 residues. V lost 4 bases to trimming and J lost 5 bases; unmatched junction nucleotides: 9. CDR3 residues: CASSTRSGGPETQYF. CDR3 nucleotides: TGTGCCAGTAGTACGAGGTCGGGGGGGCCTGAGACCCAGTACTTC. The variable domain in full, completed from reference TRBV19 and TRBJ2-5, reads DGGITQSPKYLFRKEGQNVTLSCEQNLNHDAMYWYRQDPGQGLRLIYYSQIVNDFQKGDIAEGYSVSREKKESFPLTVTSAQKNPTAFYLCASSTRSGGPETQYFGPGTRLLVL.

The chain links TRBV5-1 to TRBJ1-4; a possible D gene is TRBD1 (5 bases). The CDR3 is made up of 14 amino acids. CDR1 SGHRS and CDR2 YFSETQ come from the germline V gene. Trimming removed 2 bases at V and 7 bases at J, with 12 bases between. The CDR3, as DNA: TGCGCCAGCAGCTTTTCAGGGTTGAGTGAAAAACTGTTTTTT. Protein product: CASSFSGLSEKLFF.

The V call is TRBV5-1, the J call TRBJ1-1; D may be TRBD1 (5 bases). The CDR3 sequence is 14 residues long. Per the germline V gene, CDR1 is SGHRS and CDR2 is YFSETQ. Trimming cost V 0 bases and J 1 base, with 7 bases left between them. This chain's CDR3 is CASSLGTQNTEAFF. The CDR3 DNA follows: TGCGCCAGCAGCTTGGGGACACAGAACACTGAAGCTTTCTTT.

The gene calls are TRBV13 and TRBJ2-3, with TRBD2 matching over 9 bases. Germline CDR1 and CDR2: PRHDT and FYEKMQ (reference sequence). Unmatched junction bases numbered 10, after V lost 8 bases and J lost 4 bases. The CDR3 runs 15 residues. The CDR3 sequence is CASLLWRGGPDTQYF. The DNA for the CDR3 is TGTGCCAGCCTCCTCTGGCGGGGGGGTCCAGATACGCAGTATTTT.

The chain recombines TRBV5-1 with TRBJ2-2; a possible D gene is TRBD1 (5 bases). CDR3 length: 14 amino acids. Germline V gives CDR1 SGHRS, CDR2 YFSETQ. With 5 bases removed from V and 5 bases from J, the gap between germline ends came to 13 bases. CDR3 residues: CASRPTVGTGELFF. The CDR3 nucleotides are TGCGCCAGCAGACCGACAGTGGGGACCGGGGAGCTGTTTTTT.

With respect to this clone: Other DNA sequences from this sample encode an identical CDR3 as well. The chain employs TRBV18 and TRBJ1-2; D uncertain. With 3 bases removed from V and 2 bases from J, the gap between germline ends came to 7 bases. CDR3 length equals 13 residues. Germline V lookup: CDR1 KGHSH, CDR2 LQKENI. The CDR3 here is CASSPTGNYGYTF. The CDR3 coding sequence is TGTGCCAGCTCACCGACCGGCAACTATGGCTACACCTTC. The entire variable domain, with the rest obtained from reference TRBV18 and TRBJ1-2, is as follows: NAGVMQNPRHLVRRRGQEARLRCSPMKGHSHVYWYRQLPEEGLKFMVYLQKENIIDESGMPKERFSAEFPKEGPSILRIQQVVRGDSAAYFCASSPTGNYGYTFGSGTRLTVV.

The CDR3 here is CASTQAWLAGADTQYF. CDR3 bases: TGTGCCAGCACCCAAGCGTGGCTAGCGGGGGCAGATACGCAGTATTTT. J is TRBJ2-3 and V is TRBV7-9, with 10 bases matching TRBD2. There are 16 residues in the CDR3. J was trimmed by 4 bases and V by 7 bases; bases with no gene match: 11. Germline CDR1 is SEHNR and CDR2 is FQNEAQ (reference sequence).

The chain carries TRBV29-1 and TRBJ1-2; TRBD1 aligns across 9 bases. Germline V gives CDR1 SQVTM, CDR2 ANQGSEA. The CDR3 is 17 amino acids. Losses at the gene ends were 0 bases for V and 5 bases for J; bases not matched to a gene: 13. The CDR3 is CSVEDLQQGAEDYGYTF. The CDR3 DNA follows: TGCAGCGTTGAAGATCTTCAACAGGGGGCTGAGGATTATGGCTACACCTTC.

The chain joins TRBV5-6 to TRBJ2-3, with 9 positions matching TRBD2. J was trimmed by 7 bases and V by 0 bases; bases with no gene match: 15. The CDR3 runs 18 residues. From germline, CDR1 is SGHDT and CDR2 YYEEEE. The CDR3 spells CASSLVSGGPLGGHTQYF. In DNA, the CDR3 is TGTGCCAGCAGCTTGGTGAGCGGGGGGCCCCTCGGGGGTCATACGCAGTATTTT.

This clone showed up just once. This rearrangement joins TRBV11-2 to TRBJ1-1; no reliable D call. There are 12 residues in the CDR3. Germline V gene sequence: CDR1 SGHAT, CDR2 FQNNGV. The V gene lost 5 bases and the J gene lost 1 base, with 5 bases spanning the gap. This CDR3 reads CASSPWNTEAFF. CDR3 bases: TGTGCCAGCAGCCCCTGGAACACTGAAGCTTTCTTT.